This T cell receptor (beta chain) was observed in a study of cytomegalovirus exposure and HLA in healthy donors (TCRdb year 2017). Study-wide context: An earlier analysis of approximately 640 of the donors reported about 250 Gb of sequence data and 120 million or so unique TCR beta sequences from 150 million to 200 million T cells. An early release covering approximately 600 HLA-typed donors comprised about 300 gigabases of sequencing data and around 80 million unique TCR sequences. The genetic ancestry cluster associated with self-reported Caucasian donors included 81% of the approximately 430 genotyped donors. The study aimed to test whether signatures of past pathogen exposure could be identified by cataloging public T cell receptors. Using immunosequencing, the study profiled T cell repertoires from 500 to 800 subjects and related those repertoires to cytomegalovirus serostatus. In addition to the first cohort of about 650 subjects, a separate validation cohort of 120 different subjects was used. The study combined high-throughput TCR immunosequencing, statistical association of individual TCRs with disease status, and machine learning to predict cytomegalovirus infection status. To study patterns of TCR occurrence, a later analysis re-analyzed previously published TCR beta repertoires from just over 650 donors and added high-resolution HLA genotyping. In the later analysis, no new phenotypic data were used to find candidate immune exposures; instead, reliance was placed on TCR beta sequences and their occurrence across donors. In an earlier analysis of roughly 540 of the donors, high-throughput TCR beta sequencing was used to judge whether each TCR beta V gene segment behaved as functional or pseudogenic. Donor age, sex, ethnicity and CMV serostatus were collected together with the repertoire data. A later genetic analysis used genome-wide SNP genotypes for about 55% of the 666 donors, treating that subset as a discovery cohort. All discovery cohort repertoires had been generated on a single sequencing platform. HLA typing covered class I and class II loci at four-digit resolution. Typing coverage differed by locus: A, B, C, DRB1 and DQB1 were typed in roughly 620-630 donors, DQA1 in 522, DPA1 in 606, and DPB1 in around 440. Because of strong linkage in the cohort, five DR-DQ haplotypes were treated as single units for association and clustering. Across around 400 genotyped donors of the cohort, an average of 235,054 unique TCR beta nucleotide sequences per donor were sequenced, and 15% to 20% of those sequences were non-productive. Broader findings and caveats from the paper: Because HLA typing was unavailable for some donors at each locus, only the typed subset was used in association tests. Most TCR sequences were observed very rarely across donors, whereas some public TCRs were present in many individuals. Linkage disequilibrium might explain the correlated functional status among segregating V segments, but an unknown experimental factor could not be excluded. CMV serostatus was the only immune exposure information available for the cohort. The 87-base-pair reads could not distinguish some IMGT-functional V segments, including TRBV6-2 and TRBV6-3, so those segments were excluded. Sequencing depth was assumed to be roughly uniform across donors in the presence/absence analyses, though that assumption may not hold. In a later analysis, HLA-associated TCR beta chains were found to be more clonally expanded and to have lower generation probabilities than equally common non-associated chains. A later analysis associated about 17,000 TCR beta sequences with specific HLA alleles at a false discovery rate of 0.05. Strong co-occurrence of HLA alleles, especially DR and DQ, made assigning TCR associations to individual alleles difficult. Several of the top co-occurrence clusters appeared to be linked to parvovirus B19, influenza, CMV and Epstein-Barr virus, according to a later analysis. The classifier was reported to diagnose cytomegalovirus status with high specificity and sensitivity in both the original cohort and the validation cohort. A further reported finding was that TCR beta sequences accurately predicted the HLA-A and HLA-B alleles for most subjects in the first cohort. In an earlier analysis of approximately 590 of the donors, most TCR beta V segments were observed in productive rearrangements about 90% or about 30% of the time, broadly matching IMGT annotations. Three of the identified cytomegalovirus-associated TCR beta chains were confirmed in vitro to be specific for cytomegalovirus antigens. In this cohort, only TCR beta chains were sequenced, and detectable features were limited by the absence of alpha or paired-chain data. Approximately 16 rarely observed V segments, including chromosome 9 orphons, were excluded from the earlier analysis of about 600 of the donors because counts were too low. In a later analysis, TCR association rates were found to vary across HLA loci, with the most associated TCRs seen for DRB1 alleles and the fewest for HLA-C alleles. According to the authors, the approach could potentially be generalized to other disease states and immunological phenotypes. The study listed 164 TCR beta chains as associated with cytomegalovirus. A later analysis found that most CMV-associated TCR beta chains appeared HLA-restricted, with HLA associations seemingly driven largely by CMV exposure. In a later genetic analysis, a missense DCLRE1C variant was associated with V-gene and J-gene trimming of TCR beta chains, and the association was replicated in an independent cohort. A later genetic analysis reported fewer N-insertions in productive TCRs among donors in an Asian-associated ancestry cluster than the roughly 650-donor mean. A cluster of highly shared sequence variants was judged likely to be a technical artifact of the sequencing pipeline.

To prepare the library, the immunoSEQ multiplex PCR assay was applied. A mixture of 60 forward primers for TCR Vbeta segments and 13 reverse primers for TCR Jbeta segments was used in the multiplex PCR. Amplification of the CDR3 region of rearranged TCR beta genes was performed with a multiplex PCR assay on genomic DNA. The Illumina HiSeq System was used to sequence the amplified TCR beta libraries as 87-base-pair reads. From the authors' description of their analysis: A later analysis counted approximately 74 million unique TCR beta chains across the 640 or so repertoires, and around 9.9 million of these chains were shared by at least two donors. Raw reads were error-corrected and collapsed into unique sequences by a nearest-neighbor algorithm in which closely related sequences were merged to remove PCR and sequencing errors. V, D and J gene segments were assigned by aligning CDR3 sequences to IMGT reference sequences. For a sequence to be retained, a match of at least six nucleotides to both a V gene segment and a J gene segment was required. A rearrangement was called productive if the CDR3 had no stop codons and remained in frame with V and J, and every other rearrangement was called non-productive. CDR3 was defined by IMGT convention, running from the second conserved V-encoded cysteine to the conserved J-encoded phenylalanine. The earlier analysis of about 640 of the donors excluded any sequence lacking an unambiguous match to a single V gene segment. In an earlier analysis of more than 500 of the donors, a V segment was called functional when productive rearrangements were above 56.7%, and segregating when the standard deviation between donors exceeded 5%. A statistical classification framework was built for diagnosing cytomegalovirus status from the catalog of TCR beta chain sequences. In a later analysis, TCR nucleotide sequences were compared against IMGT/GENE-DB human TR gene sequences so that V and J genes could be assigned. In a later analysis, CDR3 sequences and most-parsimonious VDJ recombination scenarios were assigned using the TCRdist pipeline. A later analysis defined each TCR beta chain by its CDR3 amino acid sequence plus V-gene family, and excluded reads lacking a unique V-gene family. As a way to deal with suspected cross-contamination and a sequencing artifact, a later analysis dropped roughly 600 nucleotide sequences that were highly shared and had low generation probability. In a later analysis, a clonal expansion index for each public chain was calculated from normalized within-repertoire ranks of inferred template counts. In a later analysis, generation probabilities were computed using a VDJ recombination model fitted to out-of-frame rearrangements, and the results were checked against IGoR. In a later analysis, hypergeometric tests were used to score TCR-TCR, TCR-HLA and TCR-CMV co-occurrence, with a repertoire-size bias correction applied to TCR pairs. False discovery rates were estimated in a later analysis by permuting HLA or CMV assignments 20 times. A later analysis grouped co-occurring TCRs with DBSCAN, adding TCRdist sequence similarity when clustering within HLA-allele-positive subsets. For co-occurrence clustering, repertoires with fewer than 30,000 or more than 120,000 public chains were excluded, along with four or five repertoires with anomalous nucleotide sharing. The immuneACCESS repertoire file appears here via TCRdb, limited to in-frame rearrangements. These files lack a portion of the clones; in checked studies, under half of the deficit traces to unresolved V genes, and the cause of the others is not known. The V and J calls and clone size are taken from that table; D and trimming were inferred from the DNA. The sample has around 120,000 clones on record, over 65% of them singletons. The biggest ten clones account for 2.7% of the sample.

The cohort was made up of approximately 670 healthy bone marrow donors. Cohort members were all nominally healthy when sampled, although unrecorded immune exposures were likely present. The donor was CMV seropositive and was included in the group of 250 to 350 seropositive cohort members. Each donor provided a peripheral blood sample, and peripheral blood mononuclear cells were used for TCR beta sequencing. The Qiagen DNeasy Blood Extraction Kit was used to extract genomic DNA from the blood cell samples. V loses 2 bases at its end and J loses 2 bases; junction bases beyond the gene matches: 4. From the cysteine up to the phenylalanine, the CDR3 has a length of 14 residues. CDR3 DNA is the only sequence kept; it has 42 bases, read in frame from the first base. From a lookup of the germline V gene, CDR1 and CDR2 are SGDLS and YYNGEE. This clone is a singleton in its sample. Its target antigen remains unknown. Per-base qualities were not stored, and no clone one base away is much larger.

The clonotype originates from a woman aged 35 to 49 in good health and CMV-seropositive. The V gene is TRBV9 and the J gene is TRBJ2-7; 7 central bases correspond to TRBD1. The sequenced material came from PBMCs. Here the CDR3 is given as CASSVGQGAYEQYF. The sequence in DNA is TGTGCCAGCAGCGTCGGGCAGGGGGCCTACGAGCAGTACTTC.